A selection of T cell receptor beta chains follows, all from one sample in a study of Ad26.COV2.S vaccination and SARS-CoV-2 variants. TCRdb keeps only in-frame clones here, not all; method: immunoSEQ multiplex PCR. The sample holds 380,000 or so clones, 75% to 90% seen once. The specimen was peripheral blood, collected in a trial of Ad26.COV2.S vaccine versus placebo. Receptors were obtained from a person aged 18 to 59 who received the Ad26.COV2.S COVID-19 vaccine or a placebo. Both conserved end residues are part of each CDR3. Fields, in order: CDR3 DNA, CDR3 protein, CDR3 length, J gene, D gene, V gene, clone size. A D gene is named only where the DNA matches it firmly. The size field is filled for only some rows; it gives once, few, many or a size class.

TGTGCCAGCAGCCACCGACTAGCGGGTGACAATGAGCAGTTCTTC CASSHRLAGDNEQFF 15 TRBJ2-1 TRBD2 TRBV14 .
TGTGCCAGCAGCCCCCTCCCCCGGCTAGCGGGGACCGGGGAGCTGTTTTTT CASSPLPRLAGTGELFF 17 TRBJ2-2 TRBD2 TRBV9 .
TGTGCCAGCAGCTTAACCCCTTTCTATAGCTCTGGGGCCAACGTCCTGACTTTC CASSLTPFYSSGANVLTF 18 TRBJ2-6 . TRBV7-2 .
TGTGCCAGCAGCCTAGGGCGGGGATTAGGAACAGATACGCAGTATTTT CASSLGRGLGTDTQYF 16 TRBJ2-3 . TRBV28 .
TGTGCCAGCGAGGACAGGGAAAAAACTGAAGCTTTCTTT CASEDREKTEAFF 13 TRBJ1-1 TRBD1 TRBV10-3 .
TGTGCCAGCAGTTACTCGACCCCAGGAGAGACCCAGTACTTC CASSYSTPGETQYF 14 TRBJ2-5 . TRBV6-5 .
TGTGCTAGTGGTGCAGGGGGAGGGGGAGGACAGCCCCAGCATTTT CASGAGGGGGQPQHF 15 TRBJ1-5 TRBD1 TRBV12-5 .
TGTGCCAGCAGCCCCCCGGTACGGACAGGGGCCAATGAGCAGTTCTTC CASSPPVRTGANEQFF 16 TRBJ2-1 TRBD1 TRBV9 .
TGTGCCATCAGTGTCCCCACCGGGACTACCGGATACAATGAGCAGTTCTTC CAISVPTGTTGYNEQFF 17 TRBJ2-1 TRBD2 TRBV10-3 .
TGTGCCAGCAGTACTAGCGGGGGGGAAGAGACCCAGTACTTC CASSTSGGEETQYF 14 TRBJ2-5 TRBD2 TRBV27 .
TGTGCCAGCAGCCCGGGACAGGCTACGAACGAGCAGTACTTC CASSPGQATNEQYF 14 TRBJ2-7 TRBD1 TRBV27 once